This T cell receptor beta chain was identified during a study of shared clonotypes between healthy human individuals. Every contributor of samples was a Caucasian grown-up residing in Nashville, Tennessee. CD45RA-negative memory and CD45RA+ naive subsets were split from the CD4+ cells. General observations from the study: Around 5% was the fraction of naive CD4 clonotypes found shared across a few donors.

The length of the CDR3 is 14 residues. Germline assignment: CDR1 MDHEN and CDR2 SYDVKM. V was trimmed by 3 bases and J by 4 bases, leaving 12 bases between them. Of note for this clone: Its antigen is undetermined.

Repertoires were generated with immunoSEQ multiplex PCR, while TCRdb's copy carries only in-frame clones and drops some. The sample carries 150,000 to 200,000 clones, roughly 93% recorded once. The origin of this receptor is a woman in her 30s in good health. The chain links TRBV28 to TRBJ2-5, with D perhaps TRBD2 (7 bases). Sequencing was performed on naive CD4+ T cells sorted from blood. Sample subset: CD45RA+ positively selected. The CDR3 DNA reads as TGTGCCAGCAGTTTTGGGGGGGCGAGAGAGACCCAGTACTTC. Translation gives CASSFGGARETQYF.